Included here is one T cell receptor (beta chain) sequence, with context. Antigen: not known. V shed 7 bases and J shed 0 bases, with 24 bases lying between them. This CDR3 spans 19 amino acids. The germline V gene has CDR1 MDHEN and CDR2 SYDVKM. The record originates from a study of T cell responses to AZD1222 COVID-19 vaccine. Study-level findings and limits: Mostly white British, mostly female donors; authors suggested clonal diversity may be underestimated. Nearly half of spike-specific TCRs reportedly target variant regions that are unmutated in the B.1.351 and B.1.1.7 variants.

Clones were read by immunoSEQ multiplex PCR, and TCRdb kept only the in-frame ones, dropping some. The profile covers about 59,000 clones, with roughly 89% appearing a single time and roughly 6.1% taken by the ten largest. Second-dose recipients at about 4 or about 12 weeks were treated as one pooled group. The V call is TRBV28, the J call TRBJ1-4, with a weak D call TRBD1 (6 bases). The material sequenced was peripheral blood, taken 28 days after the second AZD1222 dose. This TCR came from an adult who received the AZD1222 COVID-19 vaccine. CDR3: CASKLPRRGRGATNEKLFF. DNA for the CDR3: TGTGCCAGCAAATTGCCACGGCGGGGCAGGGGAGCAACTAATGAAAAACTGTTTTTT. Supplemented by reference TRBV28 and TRBJ1-4, the full variable domain reads DVKVTQSSRYLVKRTGEKVFLECVQDMDHENMFWYRQDPGLGLRLIYFSYDVKMKEKGDIPEGYSVSREKKERFSLILESASTNQTSMYLCASKLPRRGRGATNEKLFFGSGTQLSVL.